This T cell receptor beta chain was identified during a study of T-cell reconstitution after alpha-beta-depleted transplantation in children. Study-wide results and caveats: Reportedly, only several hundred clones from non-depleted graft cells drove alpha-beta T-cell counts at about two months.

Notes on this clonotype: Its specificity is unknown.

During its preparation, the TCRbeta library received unique molecular identifiers. TCRdb called the PCR reads again in MiXCR, with one record for every CDR3 protein. The sample has fewer than 1 million distinct CDR3 sequences, around 17% seen once. This receptor was identified in a male patient aged 10 to 17 who had a stem cell transplant for acute lymphoblastic leukemia, so the T cells may come from the graft donor. This specimen consisted of PBMCs, mostly from graft donor cells, obtained 360 days after TCRalphabeta/CD19-depleted stem cell transplant.

The DNA for the CDR3 is TGTGCCAGCTCACCTGCGGGACAGAGGTCCTACGAGCAGTACTTC. Encoded protein: CASSPAGQRSYEQYF. The genes are TRBV18 and TRBJ2-7, with D possibly being TRBD1 (7 bases). The CDR3 is 15 residues long. The ends were cut back, 3 bases at V and 1 base at J, with 13 bases in the middle. The V gene's germline CDR1 is KGHSH and CDR2 LQKENI.